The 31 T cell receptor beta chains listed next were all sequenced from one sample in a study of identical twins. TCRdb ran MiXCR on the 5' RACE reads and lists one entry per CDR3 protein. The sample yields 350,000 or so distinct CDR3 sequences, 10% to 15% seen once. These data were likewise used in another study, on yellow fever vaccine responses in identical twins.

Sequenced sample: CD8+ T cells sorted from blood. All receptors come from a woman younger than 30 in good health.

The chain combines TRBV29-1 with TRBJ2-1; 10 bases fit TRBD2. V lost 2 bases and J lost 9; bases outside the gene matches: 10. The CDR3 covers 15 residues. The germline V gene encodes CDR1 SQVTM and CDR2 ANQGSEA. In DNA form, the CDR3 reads TGCAGCGTTGAAACGGGGACTAGCGCGTCGACTGAGCAGTTCTTC. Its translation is CSVETGTSASTEQFF.

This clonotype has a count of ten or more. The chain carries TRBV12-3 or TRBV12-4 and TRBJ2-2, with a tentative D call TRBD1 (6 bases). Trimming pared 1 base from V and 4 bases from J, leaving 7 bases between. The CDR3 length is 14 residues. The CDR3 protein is CASSLGGPTGELFF. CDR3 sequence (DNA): TGTGCCAGCAGTTTAGGGGGGCCCACCGGGGAGCTGTTTTTT.

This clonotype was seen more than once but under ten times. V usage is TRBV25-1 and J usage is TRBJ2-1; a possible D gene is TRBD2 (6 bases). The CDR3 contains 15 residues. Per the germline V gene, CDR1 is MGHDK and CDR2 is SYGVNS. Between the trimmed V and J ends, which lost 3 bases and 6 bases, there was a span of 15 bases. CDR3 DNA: TGTGCCAGCAGTGACCTGCTCGCGGGGATCAATGAGCAGTTCTTC. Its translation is CASSDLLAGINEQFF.

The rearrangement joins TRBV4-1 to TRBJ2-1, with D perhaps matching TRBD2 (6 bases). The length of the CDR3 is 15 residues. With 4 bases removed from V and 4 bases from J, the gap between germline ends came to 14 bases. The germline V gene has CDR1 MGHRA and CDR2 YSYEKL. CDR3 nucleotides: TGCGCCAGCAGCCGCGCAGTAGCGGATTACAATGAGCAGTTCTTC. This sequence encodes CASSRAVADYNEQFF.

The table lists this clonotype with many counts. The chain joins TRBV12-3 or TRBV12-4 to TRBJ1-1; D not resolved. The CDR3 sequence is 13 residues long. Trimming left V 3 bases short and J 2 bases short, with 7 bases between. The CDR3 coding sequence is TGTGCCAGCAGTTTTTCCCCAAACACTGAAGCTTTCTTT. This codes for CASSFSPNTEAFF.

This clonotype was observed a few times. The CDR3 is CASSLEAANYGYTF. CDR3 nucleotides: TGCGCCAGCAGCTTGGAGGCGGCGAACTATGGCTACACCTTC. The chain carries TRBV5-1 and TRBJ1-2; D gene ambiguous. Germline CDR1 SGHRS, CDR2 YFSETQ. CDR3 length: 14 residues. V shed 0 bases and J shed 2 bases, with 8 bases lying between them.

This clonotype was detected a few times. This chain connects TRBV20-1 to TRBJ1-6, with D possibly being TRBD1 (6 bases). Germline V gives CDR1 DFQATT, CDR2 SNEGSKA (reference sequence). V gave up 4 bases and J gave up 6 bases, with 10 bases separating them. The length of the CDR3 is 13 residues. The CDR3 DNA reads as TGCAGTGCTAACAGGGTCCGTAATTCACCCCTCCACTTT. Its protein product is CSANRVRNSPLHF.

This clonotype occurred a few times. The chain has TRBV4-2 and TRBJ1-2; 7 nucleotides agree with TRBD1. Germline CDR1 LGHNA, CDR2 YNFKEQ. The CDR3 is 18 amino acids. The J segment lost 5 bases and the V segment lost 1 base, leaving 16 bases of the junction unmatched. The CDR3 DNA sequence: TGTGCCAGCAGCCAAGTGGGGCCAGGGGGTTTGGAGCCGTATGGCTACACCTTC. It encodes CASSQVGPGGLEPYGYTF.

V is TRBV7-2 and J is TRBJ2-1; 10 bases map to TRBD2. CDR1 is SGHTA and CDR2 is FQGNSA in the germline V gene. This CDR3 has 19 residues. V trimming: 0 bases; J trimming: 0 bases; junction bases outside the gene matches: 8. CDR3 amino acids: CASSLAVSASGSSYNEQFF. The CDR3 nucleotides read TGTGCCAGCAGCTTAGCGGTTTCGGCTAGCGGGAGCTCCTACAATGAGCAGTTCTTC. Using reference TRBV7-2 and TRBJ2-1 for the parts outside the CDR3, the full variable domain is GAGVSQSPSNKVTEKGKDVELRCDPISGHTALYWYRQSLGQGLEFLIYFQGNSAPDKSGLPSDRFSAERTGGSVSTLTIQRTQQEDSAVYLCASSLAVSASGSSYNEQFFGPGTRLTVL.

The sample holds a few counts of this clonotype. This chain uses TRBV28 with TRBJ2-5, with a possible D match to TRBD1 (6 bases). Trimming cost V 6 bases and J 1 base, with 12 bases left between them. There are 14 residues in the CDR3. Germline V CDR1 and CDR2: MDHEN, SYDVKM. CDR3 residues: CASSRRQVQETQYF. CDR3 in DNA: TGTGCCAGCAGCCGGCGACAGGTCCAAGAGACCCAGTACTTC.

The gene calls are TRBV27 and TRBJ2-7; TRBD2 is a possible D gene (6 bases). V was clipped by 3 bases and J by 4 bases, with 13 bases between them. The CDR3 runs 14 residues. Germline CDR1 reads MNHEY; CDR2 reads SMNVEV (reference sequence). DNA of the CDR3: TGTGCCAGCAGTTTCCTGGGGGACTCGTACGAGCAGTACTTC. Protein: CASSFLGDSYEQYF.

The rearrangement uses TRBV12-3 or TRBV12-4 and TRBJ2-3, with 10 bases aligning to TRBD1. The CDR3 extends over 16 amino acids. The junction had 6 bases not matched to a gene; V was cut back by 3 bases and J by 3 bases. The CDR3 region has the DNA TGTGCCAGCAGTTTTTGGACAGGGGGGGGGACAGATACGCAGTATTTT. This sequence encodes CASSFWTGGGTDTQYF.

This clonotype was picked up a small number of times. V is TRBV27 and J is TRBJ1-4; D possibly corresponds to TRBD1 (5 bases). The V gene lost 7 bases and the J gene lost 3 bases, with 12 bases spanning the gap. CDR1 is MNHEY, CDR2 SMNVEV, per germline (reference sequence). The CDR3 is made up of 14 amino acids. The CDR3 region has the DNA TGTGCCAGCACCTCCGGGGCATCTAATGAAAAACTGTTTTTT. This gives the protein CASTSGASNEKLFF.

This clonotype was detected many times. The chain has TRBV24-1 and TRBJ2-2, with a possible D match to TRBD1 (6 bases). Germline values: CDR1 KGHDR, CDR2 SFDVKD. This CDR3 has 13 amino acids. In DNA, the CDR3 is TGTGCAACGGGACATTCGAACACCGGGGAGCTGTTTTTT. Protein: CATGHSNTGELFF.

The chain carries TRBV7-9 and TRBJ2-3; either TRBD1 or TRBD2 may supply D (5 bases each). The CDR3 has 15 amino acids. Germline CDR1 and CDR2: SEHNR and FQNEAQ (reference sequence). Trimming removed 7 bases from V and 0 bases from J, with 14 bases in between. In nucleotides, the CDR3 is TGTGCCAGCACCCCATGGGGGACGAGCACAGATACGCAGTATTTT. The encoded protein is CASTPWGTSTDTQYF.

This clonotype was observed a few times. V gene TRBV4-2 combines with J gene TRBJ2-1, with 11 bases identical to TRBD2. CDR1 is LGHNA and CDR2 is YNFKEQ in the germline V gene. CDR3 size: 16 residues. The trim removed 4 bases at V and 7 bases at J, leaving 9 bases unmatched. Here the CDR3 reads CASSPPTSGSANEQFF. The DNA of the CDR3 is TGTGCCAGCAGCCCCCCCACTAGCGGGAGTGCAAATGAGCAGTTCTTC.

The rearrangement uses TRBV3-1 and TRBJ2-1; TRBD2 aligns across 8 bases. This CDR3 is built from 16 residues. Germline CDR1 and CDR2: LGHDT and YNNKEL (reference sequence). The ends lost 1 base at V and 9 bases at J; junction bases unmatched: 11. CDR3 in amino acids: CASSQGPSGWITEQFF. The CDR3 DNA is TGTGCCAGCAGCCAAGGTCCTAGCGGGTGGATTACTGAGCAGTTCTTC.

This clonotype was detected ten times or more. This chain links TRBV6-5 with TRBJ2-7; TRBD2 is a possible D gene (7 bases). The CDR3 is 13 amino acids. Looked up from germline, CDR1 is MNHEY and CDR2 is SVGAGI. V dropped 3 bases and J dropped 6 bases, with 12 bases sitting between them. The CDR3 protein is CASSYGGAGEQYV. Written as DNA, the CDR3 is TGTGCCAGCAGTTATGGGGGGGCCGGCGAGCAGTACGTC.

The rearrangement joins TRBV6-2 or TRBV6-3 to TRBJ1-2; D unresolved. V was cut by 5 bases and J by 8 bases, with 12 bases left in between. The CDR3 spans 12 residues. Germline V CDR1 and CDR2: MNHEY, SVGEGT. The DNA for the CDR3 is TGTGCCAGCAGTGAGACGGGCGTGGGCTACACCTTC. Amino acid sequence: CASSETGVGYTF.

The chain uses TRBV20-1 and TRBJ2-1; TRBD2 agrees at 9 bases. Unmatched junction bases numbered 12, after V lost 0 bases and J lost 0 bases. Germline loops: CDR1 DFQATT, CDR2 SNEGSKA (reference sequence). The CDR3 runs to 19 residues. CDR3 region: CSARDPAGGHPSSYNEQFF. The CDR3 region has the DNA TGCAGTGCTAGAGATCCCGCGGGGGGGCACCCTAGCTCCTACAATGAGCAGTTCTTC.

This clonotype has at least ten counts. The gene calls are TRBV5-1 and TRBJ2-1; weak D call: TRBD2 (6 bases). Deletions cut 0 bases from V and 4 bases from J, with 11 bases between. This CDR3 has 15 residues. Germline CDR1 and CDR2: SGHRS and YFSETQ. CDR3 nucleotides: TGCGCCAGCAGCTTGGACTCGGGAGATTACAATGAGCAGTTCTTC. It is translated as CASSLDSGDYNEQFF.

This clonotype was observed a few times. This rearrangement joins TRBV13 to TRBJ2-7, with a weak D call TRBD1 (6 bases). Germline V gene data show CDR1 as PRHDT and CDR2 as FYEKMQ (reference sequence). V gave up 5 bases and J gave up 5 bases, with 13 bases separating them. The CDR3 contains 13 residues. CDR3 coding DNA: TGTGCCAGCAGCACGTTACAGGGAGACGAGCAGTACTTC. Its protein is CASSTLQGDEQYF.

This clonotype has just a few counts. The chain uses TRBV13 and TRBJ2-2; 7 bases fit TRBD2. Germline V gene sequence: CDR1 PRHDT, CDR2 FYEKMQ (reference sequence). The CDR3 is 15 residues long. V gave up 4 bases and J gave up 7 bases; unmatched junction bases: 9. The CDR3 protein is CASSSPGLVVGELFF. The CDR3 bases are TGTGCCAGCAGCTCCCCCGGACTAGTCGTCGGGGAGCTGTTTTTT.

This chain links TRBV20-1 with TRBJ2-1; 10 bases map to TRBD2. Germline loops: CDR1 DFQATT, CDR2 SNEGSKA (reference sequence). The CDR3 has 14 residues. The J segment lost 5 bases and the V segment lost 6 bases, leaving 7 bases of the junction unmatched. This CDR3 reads CSAKSGRADNEQFF. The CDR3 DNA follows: TGCAGTGCGAAAAGCGGGAGGGCCGACAATGAGCAGTTCTTC.

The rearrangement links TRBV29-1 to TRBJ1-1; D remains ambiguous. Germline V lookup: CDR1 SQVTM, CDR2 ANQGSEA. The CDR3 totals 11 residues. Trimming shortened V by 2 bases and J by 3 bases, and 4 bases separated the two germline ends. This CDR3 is CSVERDTEAFF. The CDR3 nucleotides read TGCAGCGTTGAACGGGACACTGAAGCTTTCTTT.

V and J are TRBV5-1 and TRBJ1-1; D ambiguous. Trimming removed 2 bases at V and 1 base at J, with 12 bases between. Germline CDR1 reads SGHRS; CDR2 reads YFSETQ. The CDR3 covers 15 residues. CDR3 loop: CASSFANARNTEAFF. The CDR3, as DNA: TGCGCCAGCAGCTTTGCTAACGCGAGGAACACTGAAGCTTTCTTT.

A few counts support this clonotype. For the CDR3, the DNA is TGCAGTGCTAGGAAGGGGGGTACATTTAGGGAGGAGTACGAGCAGTACTTC. Its protein is CSARKGGTFREEYEQYF. This chain joins TRBV20-1 and TRBJ2-7; D is possibly TRBD1 or TRBD2 (6 bases each). CDR1 and CDR2 from the germline V gene are DFQATT and SNEGSKA (reference sequence). This CDR3 spans 17 amino acids. V lost 3 bases and J 4 bases, leaving 25 bases between the germline ends.

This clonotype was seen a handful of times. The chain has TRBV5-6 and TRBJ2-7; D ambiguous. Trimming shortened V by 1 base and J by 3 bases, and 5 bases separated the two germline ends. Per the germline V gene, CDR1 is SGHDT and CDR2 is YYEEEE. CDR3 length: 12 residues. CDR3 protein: CASSLRFYEQYF. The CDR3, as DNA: TGTGCCAGCAGCTTGCGATTCTACGAGCAGTACTTC.

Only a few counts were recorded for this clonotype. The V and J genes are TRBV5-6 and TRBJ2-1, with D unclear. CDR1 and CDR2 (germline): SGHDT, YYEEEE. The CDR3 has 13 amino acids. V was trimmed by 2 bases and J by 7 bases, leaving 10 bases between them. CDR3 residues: CASSFGSRNEQFF. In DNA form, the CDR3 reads TGTGCCAGCAGCTTCGGTAGCCGGAATGAGCAGTTCTTC.

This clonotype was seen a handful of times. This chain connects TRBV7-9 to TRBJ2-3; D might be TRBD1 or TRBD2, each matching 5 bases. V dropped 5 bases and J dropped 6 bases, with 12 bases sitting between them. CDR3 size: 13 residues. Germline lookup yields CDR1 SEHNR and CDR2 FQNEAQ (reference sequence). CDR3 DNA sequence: TGTGCCAGCAGCAATCGGGACCACGATACGCAGTATTTT. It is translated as CASSNRDHDTQYF.

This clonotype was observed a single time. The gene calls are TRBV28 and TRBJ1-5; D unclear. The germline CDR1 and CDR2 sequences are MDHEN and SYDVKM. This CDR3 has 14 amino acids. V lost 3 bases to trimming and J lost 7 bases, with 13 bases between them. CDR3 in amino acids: CASSFGGDGQPQHF. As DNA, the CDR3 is TGTGCCAGCAGTTTCGGTGGGGATGGCCAGCCCCAGCATTTT. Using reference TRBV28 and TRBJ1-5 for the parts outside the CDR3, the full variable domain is DVKVTQSSRYLVKRTGEKVFLECVQDMDHENMFWYRQDPGLGLRLIYFSYDVKMKEKGDIPEGYSVSREKKERFSLILESASTNQTSMYLCASSFGGDGQPQHFGDGTRLSIL.